This is a list of T cell receptor beta chains from one sample in a study of T cells in Graves' hyperthyroidism and ophthalmopathy. TCRdb passed the multiplex PCR reads through MiXCR, listing each CDR3 protein once. The sample consists of approximately 510,000 distinct CDR3 sequences, approximately 49% of them appearing once. Sequenced material: peripheral blood or thyroid tissue (not recorded which). These receptors were obtained from an adult woman with Graves' disease, either hyperthyroidism or ophthalmopathy (not recorded which). CDR3s include the opening cysteine and the closing phenylalanine or tryptophan. Each record gives: J gene, V gene, CDR3 protein.

j_call: TRBJ1-5
v_call: TRBV9
cdr3_aa: CASSKSGETQHF

j_call: TRBJ2-5
v_call: TRBV11-2
cdr3_aa: CASSSGTSGQQETQYF

j_call: TRBJ2-7
v_call: TRBV29-1
cdr3_aa: CSVVQPGQLYEQYF

j_call: TRBJ2-7
v_call: TRBV12-3/TRBV12-4
cdr3_aa: CASRSRGFYEQYF

j_call: TRBJ2-3
v_call: TRBV20-1
cdr3_aa: CSAAEGGDTQYF

j_call: TRBJ1-6
v_call: TRBV10-3
cdr3_aa: CALTDYNSPLHF

j_call: TRBJ1-5
v_call: TRBV20-1
cdr3_aa: CSARMGQGLNQPQHF

j_call: TRBJ2-7
v_call: TRBV29-1
cdr3_aa: CSVGGLDGEQYF

j_call: TRBJ2-7
v_call: TRBV29-1
cdr3_aa: CSALGREYEQYF

j_call: TRBJ2-5
v_call: TRBV25-1
cdr3_aa: CASQMAGGGETQYF

j_call: -
v_call: TRBV2
cdr3_aa: CASSENSGAYNEQFF

j_call: TRBJ2-7
v_call: TRBV6-5
cdr3_aa: CASSYRPTYEQYF

j_call: TRBJ1-1
v_call: TRBV6-6
cdr3_aa: CASRPSRGLTFF

j_call: TRBJ2-7
v_call: TRBV28
cdr3_aa: CASSRQGAEDEQYF

j_call: TRBJ2-2
v_call: TRBV5-1
cdr3_aa: CASSLHSGELFF

j_call: TRBJ2-2
v_call: TRBV20-1
cdr3_aa: CSAHPGTGELFF

j_call: TRBJ2-7
v_call: TRBV7-9
cdr3_aa: CASSVGDIRTYEQYF

j_call: TRBJ1-1
v_call: TRBV6-1
cdr3_aa: CASSATGAMSSTEAFF

j_call: TRBJ2-3
v_call: TRBV29-1
cdr3_aa: CSVGLGGGGDTRYF

j_call: TRBJ2-3
v_call: TRBV6-1
cdr3_aa: CASSGRASSTDTQYF

j_call: TRBJ2-5
v_call: TRBV19
cdr3_aa: CASRSGERQETQYF

j_call: TRBJ2-2
v_call: TRBV29-1
cdr3_aa: CSYSTGELFF

j_call: TRBJ1-2
v_call: TRBV12-3/TRBV12-4
cdr3_aa: CAIALTGPRDYGYTF

j_call: TRBJ1-5
v_call: TRBV6-1
cdr3_aa: CASRLDSTNQPQHF

j_call: TRBJ1-1
v_call: TRBV6-2/TRBV6-3
cdr3_aa: CASRVRGMNTEAFF

j_call: TRBJ1-2
v_call: TRBV27
cdr3_aa: CASSSLGGKSGYTF

j_call: TRBJ1-6
v_call: TRBV14
cdr3_aa: CASSQGSQGWNSPLHF

j_call: TRBJ2-6
v_call: TRBV7-2
cdr3_aa: CASSLHGGKSGANVLTF

j_call: TRBJ1-5
v_call: TRBV7-2
cdr3_aa: CASSDRTGGNQPQHF

j_call: TRBJ2-7
v_call: TRBV29-1
cdr3_aa: CSVEGGAREQYF

j_call: TRBJ2-2
v_call: TRBV9
cdr3_aa: CASSVEADANTGELFF

j_call: TRBJ2-5
v_call: TRBV10-2
cdr3_aa: CASSETRAPQETQYF

j_call: TRBJ1-6
v_call: TRBV14
cdr3_aa: CASSQDPAGFDSPLHF

j_call: TRBJ1-1
v_call: TRBV6-6
cdr3_aa: CASTGDTEAFF

j_call: TRBJ1-1
v_call: TRBV7-9
cdr3_aa: CASREKGTEAFF

j_call: TRBJ1-2
v_call: TRBV7-9
cdr3_aa: CASSPTGDKGYTF

j_call: TRBJ1-1
v_call: TRBV15
cdr3_aa: CATSQGTLTTEAFF

j_call: TRBJ1-1
v_call: TRBV7-9
cdr3_aa: CASSVRGQGTEAFF

j_call: TRBJ2-5
v_call: TRBV7-9
cdr3_aa: CASSLVGLAEETQYF

j_call: TRBJ1-6
v_call: TRBV10-3
cdr3_aa: CATAGSPLHF

j_call: TRBJ2-7
v_call: TRBV2
cdr3_aa: CASSVTGEQYF

j_call: TRBJ2-5
v_call: TRBV15
cdr3_aa: CATSTRGFGETQYF

j_call: TRBJ2-7
v_call: TRBV20-1
cdr3_aa: CSARGQGAYEQYF

j_call: TRBJ1-2
v_call: TRBV20-1
cdr3_aa: CSAFSGETSGDDGYTF

j_call: TRBJ1-3
v_call: TRBV7-2
cdr3_aa: CASSLDSGNTIYF

j_call: TRBJ1-2
v_call: TRBV12-3/TRBV12-4
cdr3_aa: CASSSELLPTF